Included here is one TCR beta chain sequence, with context. V shed 2 bases and J 6 bases; nucleotides not matched to a gene: 15. This CDR3 region has 18 residues. The germline V gene has CDR1 SGHTA and CDR2 FQGTGA. The assay was immunoSEQ multiplex PCR, and TCRdb's table has in-frame clones only and misses some. Among under 100,000 clones listed, around four fifths were seen once. The data derive from a study of blood T cell repertoires in COVID-19. Study as a whole: The analysed material was cDNA or gDNA that came from T cells, B-cell-depleted T cells, or PBMCs.

The source of this sequence is a woman in her sixties with acute or convalescent COVID-19. The chain has TRBV7-3 and TRBJ1-2, with 10 bases matching TRBD1. The specimen was peripheral blood. The CDR3 DNA reads as TGTGCCAGCAGCTTATCCGCAGCCGGGACAGGGGAATTGGATGGCTACACCTTC. Protein sequence: CASSLSAAGTGELDGYTF.